This T cell receptor beta chain emerged from a study of blood T cell repertoires in COVID-19. Study at large: The United States, Italy and Spain provided the acute and convalescent COVID-19 samples. PBMCs, B-cell-depleted T cells, or T cells were the source of the cDNA or gDNA that made up the material.

V was shortened by 7 bases and J by 8 bases, with 9 bases between the two germline ends. The CDR3 covers 12 residues. From germline, CDR1 is SNHLY and CDR2 FYNNEI. Original data processing: The assay estimated nucleated cells by amplifying reference gene primers. Clones were read by immunoSEQ multiplex PCR, and TCRdb kept only the in-frame ones, dropping some. V and J calls and clone size come straight from that table; D and trimming were deduced from the DNA. There are approximately 90,000 clones in the sample; 87% occur only once, and about a sixth lies in the top ten. Material for sequencing was peripheral blood. The clonotype comes from a human donor in a cohort sampled during active COVID-19. J is TRBJ1-6 and V is TRBV2; D possibly corresponds to TRBD1 (5 bases). The CDR3 reads CASKEGYSPLHF. The CDR3 bases are TGTGCCAGCAAGGAGGGGTATTCACCCCTCCACTTT.